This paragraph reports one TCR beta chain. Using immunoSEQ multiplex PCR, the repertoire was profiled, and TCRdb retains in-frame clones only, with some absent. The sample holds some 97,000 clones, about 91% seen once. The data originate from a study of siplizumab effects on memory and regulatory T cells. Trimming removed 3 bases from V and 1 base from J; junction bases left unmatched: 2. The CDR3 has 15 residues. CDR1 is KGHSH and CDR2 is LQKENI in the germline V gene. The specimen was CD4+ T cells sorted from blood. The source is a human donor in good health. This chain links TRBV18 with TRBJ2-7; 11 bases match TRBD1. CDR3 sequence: CASSPGTGGSYEQYF. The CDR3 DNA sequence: TGTGCCAGCTCACCTGGGACAGGGGGATCCTACGAGCAGTACTTC.